This TCR beta chain was documented in a study of blood T cell repertoires in COVID-19. Across the study: PBMCs, B-cell-depleted T cells, or T cells were the source of the cDNA or gDNA that made up the material.

In the source study's methods: Cell counts per sample came from amplifying reference gene primers. Sequenced by immunoSEQ multiplex PCR; TCRdb stores in-frame clones only, minus some. Clonal size and the V and J genes are those of that table, whereas D and trimming came from the DNA. The sample shows 210,000 or so clones, about 87% of them seen only once. The sequenced material came from peripheral blood. The TCR originated in a man aged 25-45 years with COVID-19, enrolled during active disease.

This CDR3 reads CASSLGPGTNEKLFF. The DNA of the CDR3 is TGTGCCAGCAGCTTAGGTCCGGGGACTAATGAAAAACTGTTTTTT. This chain joins TRBV11-2 and TRBJ1-4; no firm D call. CDR1 and CDR2 (germline): SGHAT, FQNNGV. Trimming stripped 1 base from V and 2 bases from J, with 8 bases between. The CDR3 length is 15 residues.